The T cell receptor beta chain under discussion was sequenced for a study of STAT5B mutations in CD4+ large granular lymphocyte leukemia. Findings and caveats of the study: Main leukemic clonotypes were patient-specific, but approximately 25% appeared at low frequency elsewhere. Higher CD4+ than CD8+ T-LGLL clonality might reflect small sample size. Top patient clones used TRBV06 genes more often: 8/27 versus 2/35 in controls.

A word on this clone: Its antigen is currently unknown.

The assay was immunoSEQ multiplex PCR, and TCRdb's table has in-frame clones only and misses some. The sample records tens of thousands of clones, approximately 72% being singletons. The CDR3 runs 17 residues. V and J are TRBV21-1 and TRBJ2-7; the D call in the table, TRBD1, was not verified against the DNA. TRBV21-1 is classified as a pseudogene. This clonotype originated in a human donor in good health. The sequenced sample was CD4+ T cells from blood buffy coats. CDR3 sequence (DNA): TGTGCCAGCAGCAAAGACCTTTTAGGGGAAGTATCCTACGAGCAGTACTTC. Its translation: CASSKDLLGEVSYEQYF.